The sequence of this T cell receptor (beta chain) was determined in a study of blood T cell repertoires in COVID-19. This clone was recorded only once. Some clones are missing from TCRdb's copy, which holds only in-frame ones; the method was immunoSEQ multiplex PCR. The sample comprises about 94,000 clones, about 80% of which are singletons, and 15% to 20% rests with the top ten. The V gene's germline CDR1 is LNHDA and CDR2 SQIVND (reference sequence). V gave up 3 bases and J gave up 5 bases, with 10 bases separating them. The CDR3 runs to 13 residues. Sequences were obtained from peripheral blood. The origin of this receptor is a human donor in a cohort sampled during active COVID-19. V gene TRBV19 combines with J gene TRBJ1-1; D uncertain. CDR3 in amino acids: CASSIRGRTEAFF. CDR3 nucleotide sequence: TGTGCCAGTAGTATTCGGGGAAGGACTGAAGCTTTCTTT.